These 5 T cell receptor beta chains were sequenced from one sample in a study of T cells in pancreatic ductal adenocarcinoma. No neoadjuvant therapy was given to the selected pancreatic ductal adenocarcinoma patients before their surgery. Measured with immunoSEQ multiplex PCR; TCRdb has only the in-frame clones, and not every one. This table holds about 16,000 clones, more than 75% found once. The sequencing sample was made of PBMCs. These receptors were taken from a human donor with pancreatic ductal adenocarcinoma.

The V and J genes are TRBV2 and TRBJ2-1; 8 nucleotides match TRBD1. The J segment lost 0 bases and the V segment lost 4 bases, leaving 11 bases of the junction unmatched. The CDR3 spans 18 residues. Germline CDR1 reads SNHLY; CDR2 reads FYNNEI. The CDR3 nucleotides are TGTGCCAGCAGTGGTCGAGACAGGGGCCCTCTCTCCTACAATGAGCAGTTCTTC. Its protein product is CASSGRDRGPLSYNEQFF.

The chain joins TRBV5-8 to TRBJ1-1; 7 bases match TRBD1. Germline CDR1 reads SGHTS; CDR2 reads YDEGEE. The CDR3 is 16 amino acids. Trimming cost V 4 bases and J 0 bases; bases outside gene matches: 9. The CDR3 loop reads CASSPGQLIMNTEAFF. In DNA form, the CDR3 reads TGTGCCAGCAGCCCGGGACAGTTGATCATGAACACTGAAGCTTTCTTT.

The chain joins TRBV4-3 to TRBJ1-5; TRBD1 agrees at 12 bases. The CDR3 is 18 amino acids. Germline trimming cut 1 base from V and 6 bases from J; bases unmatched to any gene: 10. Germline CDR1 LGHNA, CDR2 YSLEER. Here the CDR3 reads CASSQVAGQGALGQPQHF. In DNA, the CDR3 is TGCGCCAGCAGCCAAGTTGCGGGACAGGGGGCCCTAGGTCAGCCCCAGCATTTT.

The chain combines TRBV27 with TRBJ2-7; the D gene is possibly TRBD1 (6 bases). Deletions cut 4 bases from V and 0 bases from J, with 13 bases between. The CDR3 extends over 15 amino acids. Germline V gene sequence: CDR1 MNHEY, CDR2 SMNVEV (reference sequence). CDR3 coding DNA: TGTGCCAGCAGTTCGGACAGCCTACTCTCCTACGAGCAGTACTTC. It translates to CASSSDSLLSYEQYF.

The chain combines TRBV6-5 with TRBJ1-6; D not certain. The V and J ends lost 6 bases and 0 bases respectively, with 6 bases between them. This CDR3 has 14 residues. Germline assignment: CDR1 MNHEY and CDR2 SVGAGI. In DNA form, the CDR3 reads TGTGCCAGCAGCGCCAGCTCCTATAATTCACCCCTCCACTTT. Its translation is CASSASSYNSPLHF.